These T cell receptor beta chains were read from a single sample in a study of human T cells and chemical hapten exposure. TCRdb reprocessed the RACE reads with MiXCR, giving one entry per CDR3 protein. Of 300,000 to 450,000 distinct CDR3 sequences detected, about 4.8% appear once; the ten largest clones hold around 2%. The sequencing used whole blood, collected in connection with sensitization to the hapten diphenylcyclopropenone (DPC). All receptors derive from a woman between 45 and 60 years old with alopecia areata. Some clones in this sample may be carry-over from other donors' samples. Both conserved end residues are part of each CDR3.

>TRBV7-8|TRBJ1-1
CASSLDTRGQAFF
>TRBV5-1|TRBJ2-3
CASSVTSGGFTDTQYF
>TRBV6-6|TRBJ1-5
CASTPTGQNQPQHF
>TRBV3-1|TRBJ1-2
CASSLLSSGERYGYTF
>TRBV7-2|TRBJ1-2
CASSFLGQGFYGYTF
>TRBV5-1|TRBJ2-7
CASSLNRGPWEQYF
>TRBV28|TRBJ1-1
CASSPPTGAAFF
>TRBV4-2|TRBJ2-1
CASSQEGTGSYNEQFF
>TRBV12-3/TRBV12-4|TRBJ2-1
CASSYGTSGPYNEQFF
>TRBV29-1|TRBJ1-1
CSVERILHTEAFF
>TRBV5-1|TRBJ1-1
CASSSVAGVGTEAFF
>TRBV12-3/TRBV12-4|TRBJ2-5
CASSFRTGVPQETQYF
>TRBV12-3/TRBV12-4|TRBJ2-4
CASSFIAVAKNIQYF
>TRBV7-2|TRBJ2-1
CASSLVGTGAVSYNEQFF
>TRBV12-3/TRBV12-4|TRBJ2-5
CASSSKETQYF
>TRBV10-3|TRBJ1-2
CAISAVAGTTTF
>TRBV10-2|TRBJ2-1
CATEGTSSYNEQFF
>TRBV29-1|TRBJ2-2
CSVAGDTGELFF
>TRBV3-1|TRBJ1-3
CASSQAGTIYF
>TRBV20-1|TRBJ2-7
CSARQGSDEQYF
>TRBV5-1|TRBJ2-1
CASSPGLARNEQFF
>TRBV10-1|TRBJ2-3
CASNKGDRAVDTQYF
>TRBV3-1|TRBJ1-1
CASSPTGTTEAFF
>TRBV9|TRBJ1-1
CASSVDSWATEAFF
>TRBV24-1|TRBJ2-1
CATSEDRTGWFF
>TRBV10-3|TRBJ2-7
CAISDGSGGYEQYF
>TRBV5-1|TRBJ2-3
CASSLGGSGRTDTQYF
>TRBV4-2|TRBJ2-7
CASSVTVTYEQYF
>TRBV12-3/TRBV12-4|TRBJ2-1
CASNKGLAYNEQFF
>TRBV9|TRBJ2-7
CARKYEQYF
>TRBV13|TRBJ2-3
CASSFERSDTQYF
>TRBV6-2/TRBV6-3|TRBJ2-2
CASRPGLPGELFF
>TRBV6-1|TRBJ2-6
CASSRDRAPSGANVLTF
>TRBV7-2|TRBJ1-1
CASSSRLGPTEAFF
>TRBV7-6|TRBJ2-3
CASSYSVGGAIGDTQYF
>TRBV10-3|TRBJ2-3
CAISERGDTQYF
>TRBV6-5|TRBJ2-3
CASSYQAGGLDTQYF
>TRBV18|TRBJ2-1
CASSPSLAGGNNEQFF
>TRBV11-1|TRBJ2-1
CASSRLRDRVGNEQFF
>TRBV6-5|TRBJ2-7
CASRGTPYEQYF
>TRBV10-3|TRBJ1-4
CAISVSVNEKLFF
>TRBV3-1|TRBJ2-7
CASSQGPEQYF
>TRBV7-2|TRBJ1-1
CASSLTRQGTEAFF
>TRBV10-2|TRBJ1-2
CASSGVGYGYTF